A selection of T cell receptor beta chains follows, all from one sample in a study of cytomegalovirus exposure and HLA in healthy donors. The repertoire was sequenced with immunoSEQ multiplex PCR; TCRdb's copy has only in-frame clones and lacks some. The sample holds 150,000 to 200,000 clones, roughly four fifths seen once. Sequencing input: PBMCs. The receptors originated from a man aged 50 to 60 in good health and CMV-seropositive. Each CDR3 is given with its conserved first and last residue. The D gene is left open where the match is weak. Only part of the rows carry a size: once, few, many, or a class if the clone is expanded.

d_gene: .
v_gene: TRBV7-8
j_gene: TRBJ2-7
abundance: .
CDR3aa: CASSQTAAYEQYF
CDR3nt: TGTGCCAGCAGCCAAACCGCGGCCTACGAGCAGTACTTC

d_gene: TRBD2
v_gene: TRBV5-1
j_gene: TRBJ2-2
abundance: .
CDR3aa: CASSLVPGRAETGELFF
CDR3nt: TGCGCCAGCAGCTTGGTGCCCGGGAGGGCCGAAACCGGGGAGCTGTTTTTT

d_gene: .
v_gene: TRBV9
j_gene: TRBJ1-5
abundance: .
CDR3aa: CASSDRPGHQPQHF
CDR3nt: TGTGCCAGCAGCGACCGTCCAGGGCATCAGCCCCAGCATTTT

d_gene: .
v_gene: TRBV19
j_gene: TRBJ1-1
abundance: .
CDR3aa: CASSDRDTEAFF
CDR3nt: TGTGCCAGTAGTGACCGGGACACCGAAGCTTTCTTT

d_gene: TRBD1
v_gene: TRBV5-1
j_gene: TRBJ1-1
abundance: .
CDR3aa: CASTLTGGRTEAFF
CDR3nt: TGCGCCAGCACCTTGACAGGGGGCAGGACTGAAGCTTTCTTT

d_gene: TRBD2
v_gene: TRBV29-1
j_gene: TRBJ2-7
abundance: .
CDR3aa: CSVEERASGSSYEQYF
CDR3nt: TGCAGCGTTGAGGAGCGGGCTAGCGGGAGCTCCTACGAGCAGTACTTC

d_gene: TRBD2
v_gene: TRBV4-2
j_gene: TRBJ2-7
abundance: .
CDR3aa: CASSTEAERGNSYEQYF
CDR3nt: TGTGCCAGCAGCACTGAGGCCGAGCGGGGCAATTCCTACGAGCAGTACTTC

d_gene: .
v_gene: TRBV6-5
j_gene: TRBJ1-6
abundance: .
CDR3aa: CASSSPRGAGSPLHF
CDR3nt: TGTGCCAGCAGTTCCCCTCGAGGAGCGGGATCACCCCTCCACTTT

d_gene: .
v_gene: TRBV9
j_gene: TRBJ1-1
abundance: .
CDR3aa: CASSGLTLPGRMNTEAFF
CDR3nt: TGTGCCAGCAGCGGCCTAACTCTTCCAGGCCGAATGAACACTGAAGCTTTCTTT

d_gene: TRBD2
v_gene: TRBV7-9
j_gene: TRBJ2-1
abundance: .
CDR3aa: CASSSSGRTPLTYNEQFF
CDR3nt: TGTGCCAGCAGCTCTAGCGGGAGGACCCCGCTTACTTACAATGAGCAGTTCTTC

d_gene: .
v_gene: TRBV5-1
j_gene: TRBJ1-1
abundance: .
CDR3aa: CASSLAPVGLNTEAFF
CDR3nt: TGCGCCAGCAGCTTGGCCCCTGTGGGACTCAACACTGAAGCTTTCTTT

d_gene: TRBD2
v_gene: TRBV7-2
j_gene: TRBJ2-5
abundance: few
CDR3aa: CASSFWSGGGQETQYF
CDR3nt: TGTGCCAGCAGCTTCTGGAGCGGGGGGGGACAAGAGACCCAGTACTTC

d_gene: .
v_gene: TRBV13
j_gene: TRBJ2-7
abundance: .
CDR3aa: CASSHERVAASYEQYF
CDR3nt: TGTGCCAGCAGCCACGAAAGGGTAGCGGCCTCCTACGAGCAGTACTTC

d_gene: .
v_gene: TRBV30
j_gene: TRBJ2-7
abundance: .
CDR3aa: CAWSGPGTGGVYEQYF
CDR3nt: TGTGCCTGGAGTGGCCCCGGGACCGGGGGAGTCTACGAGCAGTACTTC

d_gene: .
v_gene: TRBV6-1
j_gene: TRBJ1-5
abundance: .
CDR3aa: CASRQGFFNQPQHF
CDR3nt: TGTGCCAGCAGACAGGGATTTTTCAATCAGCCCCAGCATTTT

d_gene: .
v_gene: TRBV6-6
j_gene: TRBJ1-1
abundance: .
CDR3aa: CASSYLGGGNTEAFF
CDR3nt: TGTGCCAGCAGTTATCTCGGGGGGGGAAACACTGAAGCTTTCTTT

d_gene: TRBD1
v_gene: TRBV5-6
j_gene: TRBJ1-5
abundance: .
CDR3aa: CASSSGQVGQPQHF
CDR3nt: TGTGCCAGCAGCTCGGGACAGGTCGGTCAGCCCCAGCATTTT

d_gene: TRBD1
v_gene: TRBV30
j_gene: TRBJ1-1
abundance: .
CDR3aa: CAWSGQGTEAFF
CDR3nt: TGTGCCTGGAGTGGACAGGGGACTGAAGCTTTCTTT

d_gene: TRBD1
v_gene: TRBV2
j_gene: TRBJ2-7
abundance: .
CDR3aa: CASSDIRDRRGYEQYF
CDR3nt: TGTGCCAGCAGTGATATTCGGGACAGGCGAGGCTACGAGCAGTACTTC

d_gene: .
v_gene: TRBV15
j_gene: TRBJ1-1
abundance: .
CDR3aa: CATSRPSLTDTEAFF
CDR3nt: TGTGCCACCAGCAGACCTAGTCTGACAGACACTGAAGCTTTCTTT

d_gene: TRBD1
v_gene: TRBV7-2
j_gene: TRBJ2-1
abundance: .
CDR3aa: CASSSEGQGSEQFF
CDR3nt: TGTGCCAGCAGCTCAGAGGGACAGGGGAGCGAGCAGTTCTTC

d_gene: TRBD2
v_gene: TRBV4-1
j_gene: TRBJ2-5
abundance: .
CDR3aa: CASSPVGTSIETQYF
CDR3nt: TGCGCCAGCAGCCCGGTCGGGACTAGTATTGAGACCCAGTACTTC

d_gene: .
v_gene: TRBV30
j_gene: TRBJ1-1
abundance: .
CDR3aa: CAWMEGMNTEAFF
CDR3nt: TGTGCCTGGATGGAGGGAATGAACACTGAAGCTTTCTTT

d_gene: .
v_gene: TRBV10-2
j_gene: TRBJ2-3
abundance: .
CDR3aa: CASSLTETSTDTQYF
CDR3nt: TGCGCCAGCAGTCTGACAGAGACTAGCACAGATACGCAGTATTTT

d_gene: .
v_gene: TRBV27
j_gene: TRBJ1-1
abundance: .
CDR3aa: CASSFSGFTEAFF
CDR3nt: TGTGCCAGCAGTTTTTCCGGGTTCACTGAAGCTTTCTTT

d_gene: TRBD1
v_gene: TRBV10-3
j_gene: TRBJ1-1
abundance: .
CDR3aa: CAISATVDRVLTEAFF
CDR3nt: TGTGCCATCAGTGCCACCGTGGACAGGGTGCTCACTGAAGCTTTCTTT

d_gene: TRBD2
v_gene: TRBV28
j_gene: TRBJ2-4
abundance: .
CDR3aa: CASKLTGGPYIQYF
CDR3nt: TGTGCCAGCAAGCTTACGGGAGGGCCTTACATTCAGTACTTC

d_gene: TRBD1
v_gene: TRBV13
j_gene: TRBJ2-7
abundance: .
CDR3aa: CASSQDRGTYEQYF
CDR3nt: TGTGCCAGCAGCCAGGACAGGGGAACCTACGAGCAGTACTTC

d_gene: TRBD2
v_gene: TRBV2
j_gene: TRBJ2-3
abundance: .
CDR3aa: CASSGWGLAGTDTQYF
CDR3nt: TGTGCCAGCAGTGGGTGGGGACTAGCGGGGACAGATACGCAGTATTTT

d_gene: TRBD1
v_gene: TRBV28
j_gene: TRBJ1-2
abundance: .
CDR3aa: CASNQRQGRSYGYTF
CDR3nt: TGTGCCAGCAACCAACGACAGGGGAGGTCCTATGGCTACACCTTC

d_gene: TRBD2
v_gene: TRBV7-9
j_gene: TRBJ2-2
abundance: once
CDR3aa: CASSLLLAGNTGELFF
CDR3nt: TGTGCCAGCAGCTTATTACTAGCGGGAAACACCGGGGAGCTGTTTTTT

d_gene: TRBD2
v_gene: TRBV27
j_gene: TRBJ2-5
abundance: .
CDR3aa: CASSLGGRGETQYF
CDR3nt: TGTGCCAGCAGTTTGGGGGGGAGAGGAGAGACCCAGTACTTC

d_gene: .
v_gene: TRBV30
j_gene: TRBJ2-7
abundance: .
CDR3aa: CAWSVSQVNSYEQYF
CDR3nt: TGTGCCTGGAGTGTTTCACAGGTGAACTCCTACGAGCAGTACTTC

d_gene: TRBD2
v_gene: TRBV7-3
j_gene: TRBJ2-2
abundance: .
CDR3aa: CASSHPTGGPAGELFF
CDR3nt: TGTGCCAGCAGCCACCCTACGGGAGGGCCTGCCGGGGAGCTGTTTTTT

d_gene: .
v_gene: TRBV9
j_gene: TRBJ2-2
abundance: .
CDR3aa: CASSLPQGNTGELFF
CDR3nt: TGTGCCAGCAGCCTACCTCAGGGGAACACCGGGGAGCTGTTTTTT

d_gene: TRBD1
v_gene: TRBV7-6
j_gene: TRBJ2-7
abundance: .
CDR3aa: CASSDRQGYEQYF
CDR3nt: TGTGCCAGCAGCGACAGACAGGGGTACGAGCAGTACTTC

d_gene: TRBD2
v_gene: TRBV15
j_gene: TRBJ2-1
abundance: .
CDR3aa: CATSGWTSGYNEQFF
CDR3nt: TGTGCCACCAGCGGGTGGACTAGCGGATACAATGAGCAGTTCTTC

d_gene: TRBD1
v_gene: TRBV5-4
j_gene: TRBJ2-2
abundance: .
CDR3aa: CASSIRQGTTGELFF
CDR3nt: TGTGCCAGCAGCATAAGACAGGGGACGACCGGGGAGCTGTTTTTT

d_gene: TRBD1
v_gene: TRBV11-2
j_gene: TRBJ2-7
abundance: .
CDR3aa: CASSLDRVEQYF
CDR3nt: TGTGCCAGCAGTCTGGACAGGGTAGAGCAGTACTTC

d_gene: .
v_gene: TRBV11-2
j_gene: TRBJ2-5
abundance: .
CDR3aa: CASSFGETQYF
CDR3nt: TGTGCCAGCAGCTTCGGAGAGACCCAGTACTTC

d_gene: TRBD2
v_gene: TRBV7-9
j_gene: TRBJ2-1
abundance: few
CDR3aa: CASSRTSRNRNNEQFF
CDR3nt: TGTGCCAGCAGCCGGACTAGCAGAAATAGGAACAATGAGCAGTTCTTC

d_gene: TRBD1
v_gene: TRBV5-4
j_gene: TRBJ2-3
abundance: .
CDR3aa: CASSKPGTVLRSDTQYF
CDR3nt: TGTGCCAGCAGCAAACCCGGGACAGTCCTTCGGTCAGATACGCAGTATTTT

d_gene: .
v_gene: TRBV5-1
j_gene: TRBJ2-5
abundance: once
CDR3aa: CASSLEVGARQETQYF
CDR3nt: TGCGCCAGCAGCTTGGAAGTGGGGGCGCGACAAGAGACCCAGTACTTC

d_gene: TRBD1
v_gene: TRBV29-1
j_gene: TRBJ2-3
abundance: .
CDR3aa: CSADRGRGTDTQYF
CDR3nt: TGCAGCGCGGACAGGGGGCGCGGCACAGATACGCAGTATTTT

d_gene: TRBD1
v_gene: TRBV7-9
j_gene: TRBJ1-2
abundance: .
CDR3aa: CASSRDRSYGYTF
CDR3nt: TGTGCCAGCAGTCGGGACAGGAGTTATGGCTACACCTTC

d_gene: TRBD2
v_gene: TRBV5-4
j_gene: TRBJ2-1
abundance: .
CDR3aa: CASSYRRLAVSYNEQFF
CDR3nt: TGTGCCAGCAGTTACCGGAGACTAGCGGTCTCCTACAATGAGCAGTTCTTC

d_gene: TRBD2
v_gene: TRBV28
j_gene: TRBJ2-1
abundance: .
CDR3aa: CASTQRLAGGNEQFF
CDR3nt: TGTGCCAGCACCCAACGACTAGCGGGGGGTAATGAGCAGTTCTTC

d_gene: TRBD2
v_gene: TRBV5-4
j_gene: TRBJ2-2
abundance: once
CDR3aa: CASSRAGGLTGELFF
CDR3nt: TGTGCCAGCAGCCGAGCGGGGGGCCTAACCGGGGAGCTGTTTTTT